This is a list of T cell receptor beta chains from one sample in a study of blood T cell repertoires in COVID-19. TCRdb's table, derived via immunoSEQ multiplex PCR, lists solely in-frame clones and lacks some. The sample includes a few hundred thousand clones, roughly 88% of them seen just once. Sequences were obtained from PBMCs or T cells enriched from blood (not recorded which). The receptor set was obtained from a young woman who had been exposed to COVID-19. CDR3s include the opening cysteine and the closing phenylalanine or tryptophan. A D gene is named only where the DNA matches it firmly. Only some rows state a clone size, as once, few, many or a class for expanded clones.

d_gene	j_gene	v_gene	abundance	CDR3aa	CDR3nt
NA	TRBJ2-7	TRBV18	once	CASSPSGSVEQYF	TGTGCCAGCTCACCTTCAGGGTCGGTTGAGCAGTACTTC
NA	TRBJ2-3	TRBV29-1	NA	CSVEDWLATDTQYF	TGCAGCGTTGAAGATTGGCTAGCGACAGATACGCAGTATTTT
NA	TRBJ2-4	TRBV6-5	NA	CASSRASGDIQYF	TGTGCCAGCAGTAGAGCCTCAGGGGACATTCAGTACTTC
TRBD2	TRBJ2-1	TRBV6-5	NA	CASSLSGRPYNEQFF	TGTGCCAGCAGTTTGAGCGGGAGGCCCTACAATGAGCAGTTCTTC
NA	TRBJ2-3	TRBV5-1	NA	CASSPSGPSTDTQYF	TGCGCCAGCAGCCCGAGCGGGCCTAGCACAGATACGCAGTATTTT
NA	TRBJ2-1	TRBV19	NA	CASTLGGAAYNEQFF	TGTGCCAGTACCCTGGGGGGGGCCGCCTACAATGAGCAGTTCTTC
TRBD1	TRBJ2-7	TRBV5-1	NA	CASSLAGQGGYEQYF	TGCGCCAGCAGCTTGGCGGGACAGGGGGGCTACGAGCAGTACTTC
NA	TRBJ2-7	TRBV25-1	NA	CATKGGPGPAYEQYF	TGTGCCACCAAGGGAGGCCCGGGTCCTGCATACGAGCAGTACTTC
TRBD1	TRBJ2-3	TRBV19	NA	CASSKQGTGSDTQYF	TGTGCCAGTAGTAAGCAAGGGACAGGGTCAGATACGCAGTATTTT
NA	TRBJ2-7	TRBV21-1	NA	CASSNVWTGGNYEQYF	TGTGCCAGCAGCAATGTTTGGACAGGGGGAAACTACGAGCAGTACTTC
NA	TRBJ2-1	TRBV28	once	CASSLDRPLGNEQFF	TGTGCCAGCAGTCTAGACAGACCCTTGGGTAATGAGCAGTTCTTC
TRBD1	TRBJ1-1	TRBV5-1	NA	CASSDGGGPEAFF	TGCGCCAGCAGCGATGGAGGGGGCCCTGAAGCTTTCTTT
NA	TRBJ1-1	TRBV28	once	CASSLTRRMNTEAFF	TGTGCCAGCAGTCTGACTCGACGGATGAACACTGAAGCTTTCTTT
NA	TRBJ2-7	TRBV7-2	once	CASSLVGQSYEQYF	TGTGCCAGCAGCCTAGTTGGACAATCCTACGAGCAGTACTTC
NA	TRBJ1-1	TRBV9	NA	CASSVGGDTEAFF	TGTGCCAGCAGCGTAGGCGGGGATACTGAAGCTTTCTTT
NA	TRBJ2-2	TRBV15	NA	CATKLRSEPTGELFF	TGTGCCACCAAACTACGGAGCGAGCCCACCGGGGAGCTGTTTTTT
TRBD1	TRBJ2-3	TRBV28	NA	CASSLIGQGETDTQYF	TGTGCCAGCAGTTTAATTGGACAGGGTGAGACAGATACGCAGTATTTT
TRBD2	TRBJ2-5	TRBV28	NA	CASINWEGETQYF	TGTGCCAGCATTAATTGGGAGGGGGAGACCCAGTACTTC
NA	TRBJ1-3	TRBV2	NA	CASIITTEIFGNTIYF	TGTGCCAGCATCATAACGACGGAGATTTTTGGAAACACCATATATTTT
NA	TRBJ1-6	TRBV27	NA	CASSGAAYSPLHF	TGTGCCAGCAGTGGGGCGGCTTATTCACCCCTCCACTTT
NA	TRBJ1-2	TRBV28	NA	CASSKYRISYTF	TGTGCCAGCAGTAAATACAGGATTAGCTACACCTTC
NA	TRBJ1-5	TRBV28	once	CASSLDRGNQPQHF	TGTGCCAGCAGTCTCGACAGAGGCAATCAGCCCCAGCATTTT
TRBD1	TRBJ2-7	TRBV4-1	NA	CASSEGQGAYEQYF	TGCGCCAGCAGCGAAGGACAGGGGGCCTACGAGCAGTACTTC
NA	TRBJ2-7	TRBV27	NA	CASSFSTVRSYEQYF	TGTGCCAGCAGTTTTTCGACAGTTCGCTCCTACGAGCAGTACTTC
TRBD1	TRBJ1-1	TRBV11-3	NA	CASAAGGIGTEAFF	TGTGCCAGCGCCGCAGGGGGCATCGGGACTGAAGCTTTCTTT
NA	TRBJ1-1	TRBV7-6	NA	CASSLDTTGIIPNTEAFF	TGTGCCAGCAGCTTAGATACGACCGGGATAATACCGAACACTGAAGCTTTCTTT
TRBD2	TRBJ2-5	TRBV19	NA	CASSGAGGAKETQYF	TGTGCCAGTAGTGGGGCCGGGGGGGCCAAAGAGACCCAGTACTTC
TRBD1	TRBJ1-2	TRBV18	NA	CASSTGTGDGYTF	TGTGCCAGCTCAACCGGGACAGGGGACGGCTACACCTTC
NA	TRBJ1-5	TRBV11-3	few	CASRREGGLRNSNQPQHF	TGTGCCAGCAGACGAGAGGGCGGGCTGAGAAATAGCAATCAGCCCCAGCATTTT
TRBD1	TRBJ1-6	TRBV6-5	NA	CASERGLGSPLHF	TGTGCCAGCGAGAGGGGGCTAGGCTCACCCCTCCACTTT
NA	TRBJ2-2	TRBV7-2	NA	CASSLVTVSTGELFF	TGTGCCAGCAGCTTAGTGACAGTCTCCACCGGGGAGCTGTTTTTT
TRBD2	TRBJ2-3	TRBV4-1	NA	CASSQVGREYGDTQYF	TGCGCCAGCAGCCAAGTGGGGCGGGAGTATGGAGATACGCAGTATTTT
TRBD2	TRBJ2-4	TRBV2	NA	CASRARLAAKNIQYF	TGTGCCAGCAGAGCCAGACTAGCGGCTAAAAACATTCAGTACTTC
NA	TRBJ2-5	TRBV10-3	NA	CAINRDNQETQYF	TGTGCCATCAACCGGGACAATCAAGAGACCCAGTACTTC
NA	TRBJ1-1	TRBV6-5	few	CASSYEATEAFF	TGTGCCAGCAGTTACGAGGCCACTGAAGCTTTCTTT
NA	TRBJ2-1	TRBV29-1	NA	CSGRQTYNEQFF	TGCAGCGGGCGGCAGACCTACAATGAGCAGTTCTTC